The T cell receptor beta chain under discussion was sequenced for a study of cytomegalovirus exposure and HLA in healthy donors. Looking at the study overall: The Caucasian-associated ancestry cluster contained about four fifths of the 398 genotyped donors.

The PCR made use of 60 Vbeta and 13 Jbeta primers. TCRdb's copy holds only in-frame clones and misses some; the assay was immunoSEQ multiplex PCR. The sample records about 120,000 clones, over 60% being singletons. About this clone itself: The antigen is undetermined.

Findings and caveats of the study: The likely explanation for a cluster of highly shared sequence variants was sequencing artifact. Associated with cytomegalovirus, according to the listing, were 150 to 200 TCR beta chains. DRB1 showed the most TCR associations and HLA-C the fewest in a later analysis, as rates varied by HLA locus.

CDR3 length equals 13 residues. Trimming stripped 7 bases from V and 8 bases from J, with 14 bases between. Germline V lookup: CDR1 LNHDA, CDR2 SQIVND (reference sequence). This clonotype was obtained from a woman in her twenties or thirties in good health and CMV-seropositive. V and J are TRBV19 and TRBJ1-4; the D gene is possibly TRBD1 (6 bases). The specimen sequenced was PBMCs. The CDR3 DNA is TGTGCCAGTACTCCACTGGGGGCAGAAAAACTGTTTTTT. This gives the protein CASTPLGAEKLFF.